The clone carrying this T cell receptor beta chain was detected only a few times. This sample stems from a study of response to subunit inactivated influenza vaccine. The CDR3 runs 19 residues. J lost 0 bases, V lost 3 bases, and 7 bases had no gene match. Looked up from germline, CDR1 is LGHDT and CDR2 is YNNKEL (reference sequence). TCRdb re-called the RT-PCR reads with MiXCR, one entry per CDR3 protein. Among 550,000 to 650,000 distinct CDR3 sequences listed, about 11% were seen once. The TCR comes from a man aged 50 or older who received an inactivated influenza vaccine. V is TRBV3-1 and J is TRBJ2-6, with TRBD1 matching 11 bases. This specimen consisted of PBMCs from blood, obtained on the day of vaccination. The CDR3, as DNA: TGTGCCAGCAGCCATCTGGACAGGGGGCGCTTCTCTGGGGCCAACGTCCTGACTTTC. Translation: CASSHLDRGRFSGANVLTF.